A single T cell receptor (beta chain) is shown here with its context. Its target is unknown. The same CDR3 is also encoded by other DNA sequences in this sample. Some clones are missing from TCRdb's copy, which holds only in-frame ones; the method was immunoSEQ multiplex PCR. The table records about 120,000 clones, about 87% of them present only once. The data derive from a study of T cell responses to AZD1222 COVID-19 vaccine. As for the study in general: Second doses at about 4 or about 12 weeks were pooled. General study findings and limits: Nearly half of spike-specific TCRs reportedly target variant regions that are unmutated in the B.1.351 and B.1.1.7 variants.

CDR3 length: 15 amino acids. V was clipped by 0 bases and J by 3 bases, with 11 bases between them. Germline values: CDR1 LNHNV, CDR2 YYDKDF (reference sequence). The sequences come from peripheral blood, collected on day 0 of AZD1222 vaccination. This TCR derives from an adult in good health. The V and J genes are TRBV15 and TRBJ1-1; D gene unclear. CDR3 in DNA: TGTGCCACCAGCAGAGAAGGGATGGGAGACACTGAAGCTTTCTTT. Protein sequence: CATSREGMGDTEAFF.